One and the same sample provided the 3 T cell receptor beta chains below, sequenced in a study of shared clonotypes between healthy human individuals. The table came from immunoSEQ multiplex PCR; TCRdb's copy has only in-frame clones and leaves some out. The sample consists of some 1,400,000 clones, around 95% of them appearing once. Sequencing was carried out using naive CD4+ T cells sorted from blood. As to subset: CD45RA+ positively selected. The receptors derive from a man in his thirties or forties in good health.

The chain has TRBV21-1 and TRBJ2-7; the D segment call TRBD2 is taken from the table without a DNA check. TRBV21-1 is described as a pseudogene. This CDR3 comprises 17 residues. The CDR3 spells CASSKATIRTSIYEQYF. The CDR3 DNA reads as TGTGCCAGCAGCAAAGCAACGATCAGGACTAGCATTTACGAGCAGTACTTC.

The chain carries TRBV7-2 and TRBJ2-7, with D perhaps TRBD2 (6 bases). Germline CDR1 SGHTA, CDR2 FQGNSA. The CDR3 has 14 amino acids. The V and J ends lost 0 bases and 6 bases respectively, with 12 bases between them. Here the CDR3 DNA reads TGTGCCAGCAGCTTAGCGGCATACGGGGGCGAGCAGTACTTC. Protein: CASSLAAYGGEQYF.

The chain is built from TRBV11-3 and TRBJ2-1; possible D gene TRBD1, 6 bases. The length of the CDR3 is 17 residues. V dropped 5 bases and J dropped 6 bases, with 23 bases sitting between them. Germline V gene sequence: CDR1 SGHNT, CDR2 YENEEA. CDR3 bases: TGTGCCAGCAGCCCCTTGGGAACCACAGGGACCATCAATGAGCAGTTCTTC. This codes for CASSPLGTTGTINEQFF.